The present TCR beta chain was sequenced within a study of T cells in Graves' hyperthyroidism and ophthalmopathy. As for the study in general: Pretreatment peripheral blood was obtained at initial diagnosis. Findings and limits, study-wide: The majority of expanded thyroid clonotypes above 0.001 also appeared in blood.

The V and J ends lost 2 bases and 3 bases, in that order; junction bases with no gene match: 7. CDR1 is SGHTA, CDR2 FQGNSA, per germline. The CDR3 consists of 15 residues. The CDR3 regions of TCR beta were amplified from RNA transcripts. TCR CDR3 underwent first-round RT-PCR with the HTBI primer set. TCRdb itself ran the multiplex PCR reads through MiXCR, one entry per CDR3 protein. The sample includes 650,000 to 750,000 distinct CDR3 sequences, 12% to 15% seen only once; the top ten take roughly 10%. Fresh 10 ml peripheral blood yielded PBMCs. The sample holds many counts of this clonotype. Its target is not known.

This chain links TRBV7-2 with TRBJ2-7; 7 positions agree with TRBD2. This sequence was found in a woman between 18 and 29 years old with Graves' hyperthyroidism. Sequencing was performed on blood. The CDR3 DNA follows: TGTGCCAGCAGCTTAAAGGCGGGAGCTGGCTACGAGCAGTACTTC. Its translation is CASSLKAGAGYEQYF.